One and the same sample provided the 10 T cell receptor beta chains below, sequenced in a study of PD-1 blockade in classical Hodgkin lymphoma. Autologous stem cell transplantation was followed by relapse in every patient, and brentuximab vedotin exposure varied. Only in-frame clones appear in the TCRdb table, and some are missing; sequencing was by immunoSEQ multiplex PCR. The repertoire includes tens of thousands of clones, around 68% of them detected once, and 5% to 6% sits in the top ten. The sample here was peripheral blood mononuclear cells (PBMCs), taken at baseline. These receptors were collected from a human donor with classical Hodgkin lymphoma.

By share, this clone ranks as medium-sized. The DNA of the CDR3 is TGTGCCACCAGCATTGGGAAGAACTACGAGCAGTACTTC. This gives the protein CATSIGKNYEQYF. J is TRBJ2-7 and V is TRBV15; D call uncertain. Trimming took 4 bases from V and 3 from J, leaving 10 bases between them. The CDR3 consists of 13 residues. Germline CDR1 and CDR2: LNHNV and YYDKDF (reference sequence).

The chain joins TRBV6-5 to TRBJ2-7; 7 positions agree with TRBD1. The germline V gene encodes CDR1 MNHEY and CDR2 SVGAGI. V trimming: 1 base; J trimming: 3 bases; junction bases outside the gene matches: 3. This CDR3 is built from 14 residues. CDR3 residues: CASSYLGTDYEQYF. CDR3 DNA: TGTGCCAGCAGTTACTTGGGGACAGACTACGAGCAGTACTTC.

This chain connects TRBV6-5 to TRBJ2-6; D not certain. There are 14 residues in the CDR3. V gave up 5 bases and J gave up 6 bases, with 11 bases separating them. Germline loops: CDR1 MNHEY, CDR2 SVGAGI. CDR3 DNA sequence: TGTGCCAGCAGTCCCACCAGCACGGCCAACGTCCTGACTTTC. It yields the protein CASSPTSTANVLTF.

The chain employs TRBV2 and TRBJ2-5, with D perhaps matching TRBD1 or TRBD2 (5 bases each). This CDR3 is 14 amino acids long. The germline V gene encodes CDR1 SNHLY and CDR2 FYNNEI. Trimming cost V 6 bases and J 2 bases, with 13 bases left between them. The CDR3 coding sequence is TGTGCCAGCAGCCCAGGGACCTATCAAGAGACCCAGTACTTC. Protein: CASSPGTYQETQYF.

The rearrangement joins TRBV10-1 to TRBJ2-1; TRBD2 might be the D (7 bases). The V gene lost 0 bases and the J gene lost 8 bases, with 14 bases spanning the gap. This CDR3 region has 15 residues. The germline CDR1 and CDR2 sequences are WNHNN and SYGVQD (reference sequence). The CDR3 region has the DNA TGCGCCAGCAGTGAGTCTGGGGGGGGCCTTGATGAGCAGTTCTTC. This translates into CASSESGGGLDEQFF.

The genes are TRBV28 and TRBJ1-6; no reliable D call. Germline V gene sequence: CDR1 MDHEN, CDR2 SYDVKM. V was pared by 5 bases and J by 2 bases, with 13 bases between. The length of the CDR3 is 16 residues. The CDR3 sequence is CASSKGSRAYNSPLHF. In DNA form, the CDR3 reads TGTGCCAGCAGTAAAGGGAGTAGGGCCTATAATTCACCCCTCCACTTT.

The CDR3 sequence is CASHREDTGELFF. As DNA, the CDR3 is TGTGCCAGCCACAGGGAGGACACCGGGGAGCTGTTTTTT. The chain couples TRBV28 to TRBJ2-2, with D tentatively TRBD1 or TRBD2 (6 bases each). V lost 8 bases and J lost 3, with 10 bases in between. The CDR3 is 13 amino acids. Germline lookup yields CDR1 MDHEN and CDR2 SYDVKM.

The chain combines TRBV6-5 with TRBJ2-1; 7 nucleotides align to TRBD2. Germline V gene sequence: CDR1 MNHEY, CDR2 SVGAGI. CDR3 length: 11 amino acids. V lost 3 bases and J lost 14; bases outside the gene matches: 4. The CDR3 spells CASSYSGLEFF. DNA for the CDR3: TGTGCCAGCAGTTATAGCGGGCTGGAGTTCTTC.

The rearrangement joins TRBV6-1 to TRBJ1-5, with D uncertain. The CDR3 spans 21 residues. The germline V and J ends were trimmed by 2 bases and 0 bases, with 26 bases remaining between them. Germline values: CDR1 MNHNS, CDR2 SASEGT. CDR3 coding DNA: TGTGCCAGCAGTGAACTCCCGGGAACAGCTAAGCCTAAATATAGCAATCAGCCCCAGCATTTT. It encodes CASSELPGTAKPKYSNQPQHF.

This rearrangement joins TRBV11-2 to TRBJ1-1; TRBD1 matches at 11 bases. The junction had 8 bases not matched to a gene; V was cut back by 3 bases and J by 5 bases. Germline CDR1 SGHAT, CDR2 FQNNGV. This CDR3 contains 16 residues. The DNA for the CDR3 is TGTGCCAGCAGCTTTGGACAGGGGGCTATGGGAACTGAAGCTTTCTTT. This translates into CASSFGQGAMGTEAFF.